The following is a T cell receptor (beta chain) sequence with its context. In the original analysis: Amplified reference gene primers provided the basis for estimating nucleated cell counts. Generated by immunoSEQ multiplex PCR, the TCRdb table keeps only in-frame clones and is missing some. That table supplies the V and J calls and clone size; D and trimming were determined from the DNA. The sample includes 300,000 to 400,000 clones, around 86% of them seen just once. The CDR3 spans 14 residues. Germline CDR1 ENHRY, CDR2 SYGVKD. The ends were cut back, 7 bases at V and 9 bases at J, with 19 bases in the middle. Across over 20 US areas, participants ranged in age from about 18 to 100 years. This sample stems from a study of blood T cell repertoires in COVID-19. As for the study in general: T cells, B-cell-depleted T cells, or PBMCs provided the cDNA or gDNA that served as material.

The source material was PBMCs or T cells enriched from blood (not recorded which). The chain combines TRBV10-3 with TRBJ2-1; tentative D call: TRBD1 (7 bases). This clonotype was obtained from a woman in her thirties or forties with acute COVID-19. The CDR3 bases are TGTGCCATCACCATAGACAGGGTGGGGGGTGAGCAGTTCTTC. The encoded protein is CAITIDRVGGEQFF.